These 26 T cell receptor beta chains share one sample of origin, sequenced in a study of metastatic and nonmetastatic thyroid tumors. Nobody among the patients had been given any treatment before thyroid surgery. With MiXCR, TCRdb reprocessed the PCR reads. Of about 40,000 clones listed, 25% to 30% are singletons. The source material was blood. The receptors originated from a male donor with papillary thyroid cancer or a benign thyroid nodule (not recorded which). Some clones in this sample may be carry-over from other donors' samples.

This clone was counted many times. The chain recombines TRBV5-4 with TRBJ1-3; a weak D match, TRBD1 (6 bases). This CDR3 spans 15 amino acids. CDR1 is SGHNT and CDR2 is YYREEE in the germline V gene (reference sequence). Deletions cut 2 bases from V and 3 bases from J, with 12 bases between. CDR3 nucleotides: TGTGCCAGCAGCTTCGGGGGCCCTAGTGGAAACACCATATATTTT. Amino acid sequence: CASSFGGPSGNTIYF.

This chain joins TRBV5-5 and TRBJ2-7; D uncertain. The CDR3 totals 15 residues. V lost 0 bases to trimming and J lost 3 bases, with 13 bases between them. The germline CDR1 and CDR2 sequences are SGHKS and YYEKEE (reference sequence). The CDR3 sequence is CASSLGLGSGYEQYF. CDR3 nucleotide sequence: TGTGCCAGCAGCTTGGGGCTAGGCTCGGGCTACGAGCAGTACTTC. Using reference TRBV5-5 and TRBJ2-7 for the parts outside the CDR3, the full variable domain is DAGVTQSPTHLIKTRGQQVTLRCSPISGHKSVSWYQQVLGQGPQFIFQYYEKEERGRGNFPDRFSARQFPNYSSELNVNALLLGDSALYLCASSLGLGSGYEQYFGPGTRLTVT.

This clone has at least ten counts. The chain recombines TRBV24-1 with TRBJ2-1; 8 bases are shared with TRBD1. Germline trimming cut 4 bases from V and 9 bases from J; bases unmatched to any gene: 13. The germline V gene encodes CDR1 KGHDR and CDR2 SFDVKD. The CDR3 loop spans 16 amino acids. The CDR3 loop is CATSEGQVTWRGEQFF. CDR3 DNA sequence: TGTGCCACCAGTGAGGGACAGGTTACATGGCGGGGTGAGCAGTTCTTC.

A word on this clone: The junction shows a germline mismatch at one end, possibly a read error. V usage is TRBV28 and J usage is TRBJ1-2; D is perhaps TRBD1 (6 bases). The V gene's germline CDR1 is MDHEN and CDR2 SYDVKM. The CDR3 is made up of 12 amino acids. The CDR3 DNA reads TGTGTCAGCATCGGACAGTACTATGGCTACACCTTC. It encodes CVSIGQYYGYTF.

The chain combines TRBV7-2 with TRBJ2-2; D tentatively reads TRBD1 or TRBD2 (5 bases each). Germline V gene sequence: CDR1 SGHTA, CDR2 FQGNSA. V lost 6 bases and J 3 bases, leaving 11 bases between the germline ends. CDR3 length equals 14 residues. This CDR3 is CASRGVVYTGELFF. The DNA for the CDR3 is TGTGCCAGCAGGGGGGTCGTGTACACCGGGGAGCTGTTTTTT.

This clone was counted ten times or more. The V gene is TRBV5-6, the J gene TRBJ1-2, with D possibly being TRBD1 (6 bases). The V gene lost 2 bases and the J gene lost 10 bases, with 12 bases spanning the gap. CDR1 SGHDT and CDR2 YYEEEE come from the germline V gene. This CDR3 is 12 amino acids long. This chain's CDR3 is CASSFGGGDYTF. The CDR3 coding sequence is TGTGCCAGCAGCTTCGGGGGGGGCGACTACACCTTC. The full variable domain, its missing parts supplied by reference TRBV5-6 and TRBJ1-2, is DAGVTQSPTHLIKTRGQQVTLRCSPKSGHDTVSWYQQALGQGPQFIFQYYEEEERQRGNFPDRFSGHQFPNYSSELNVNALLLGDSALYLCASSFGGGDYTFGSGTRLTVV.

This chain joins TRBV4-1 and TRBJ2-7, with TRBD1 matching over 7 bases. Trimming cost V 3 bases and J 3 bases; bases outside gene matches: 8. The CDR3 length is 15 residues. Germline V gene data show CDR1 as MGHRA and CDR2 as YSYEKL. The CDR3 loop reads CASSQEEGQIYEQYF. DNA for the CDR3: TGCGCCAGCAGCCAGGAAGAGGGACAGATCTACGAGCAGTACTTC.

This clone was counted many times. Written as DNA, the CDR3 is TGTGCCAGCTCACCACCGATTAGGGGACCCCTTACCTATGGCTACACCTTC. Translated: CASSPPIRGPLTYGYTF. The chain joins TRBV18 to TRBJ1-2; D possibly corresponds to TRBD1 (5 bases). Germline V lookup: CDR1 KGHSH, CDR2 LQKENI. V was pared by 0 bases and J by 4 bases, with 18 bases between. The CDR3 loop spans 17 amino acids.

The chain's CDR3 is CAIDGTTGVFF. In nucleotides, the CDR3 is TGTGCCATCGATGGGACTACCGGAGTGTTCTTC. The chain is built from TRBV10-3 and TRBJ2-1, with 7 bases matching TRBD2. CDR1 and CDR2 (germline): ENHRY, SYGVKD. Losses at the gene ends were 8 bases for V and 15 bases for J; bases not matched to a gene: 10. This CDR3 has 11 amino acids.

Only a few counts were recorded for this clone. CDR3 sequence reads: CASSSDNSSYNEQFF. The CDR3 coding sequence is TGTGCCAGCAGTTCCGATAATAGCTCCTACAATGAGCAGTTCTTC. The rearrangement joins TRBV6-1 to TRBJ2-1, with D unclear. Trimming removed 5 bases from V and 0 bases from J, with 11 bases in between. The germline V gene encodes CDR1 MNHNS and CDR2 SASEGT. The CDR3 length is 15 residues.

This clone was recorded many times. The chain employs TRBV25-1 and TRBJ1-6, with D unresolved. This CDR3 contains 13 residues. Trimming pared 4 bases from V and 5 bases from J, leaving 6 bases between. Germline V gene lookup returns CDR1 MGHDK and CDR2 SYGVNS. DNA for the CDR3: TGTGCCAGCAGTGGTCGGAATAATTCACCCCTCCACTTT. Protein product: CASSGRNNSPLHF.

As regards this clone: Other nucleotide sequences in the sample specify the same CDR3. The chain has TRBV6-1 and TRBJ1-5; unclear D gene. CDR1 MNHNS and CDR2 SASEGT come from the germline V gene. This CDR3 has 14 residues. Trimming removed 5 bases from V and 13 bases from J, with 21 bases in between. The CDR3, as DNA: TGTGCCAGCAGTTTGCAAGGGAAACATCAACCACAGCATTTT. The encoded protein is CASSLQGKHQPQHF.

This clone was seen ten or more times. The chain links TRBV18 to TRBJ2-5, with D uncertain. V gave up 5 bases and J gave up 2 bases, with 12 bases separating them. Germline V gene data show CDR1 as KGHSH and CDR2 as LQKENI. The CDR3 sequence is 14 residues long. For the CDR3, the DNA is TGTGCCAGCTCATCAGCCGAGAGGCAAGAGACCCAGTACTTC. It encodes CASSSAERQETQYF.

As regards this clone: The conserved phenylalanine or tryptophan normally closing the CDR3 is absent here, so this likely arose from a read error. The gene calls are TRBV15 and TRBJ1-5; D is possibly TRBD1 (5 bases). There are 19 residues in the CDR3. Germline CDR1 and CDR2: LNHNV and YYDKDF (reference sequence). V was pared by 0 bases and J by 8 bases, with 26 bases between. This CDR3 is CATSRDRVGGTRQGKPQHV. CDR3 nucleotide sequence: TGTGCCACCAGCAGAGACCGTGTGGGAGGCACCAGGCAGGGTAAGCCCCAGCATGTT.

This rearrangement joins TRBV30 to TRBJ2-3; 9 bases fit TRBD2. Germline V gene data show CDR1 as GTSNPN and CDR2 as SVGIG (reference sequence). This CDR3 is 14 amino acids long. V lost 3 bases to trimming and J lost 4 bases; unmatched junction nucleotides: 5. The CDR3 region is CAWSLSGRADTQYF. The CDR3 DNA follows: TGTGCCTGGAGCCTTAGCGGGAGAGCAGATACGCAGTATTTT.

The table lists this clone with many counts. V gene TRBV3-1 combines with J gene TRBJ2-2; TRBD2 matches at 13 bases. This CDR3 contains 18 residues. J gave up 0 bases and V 4 bases, and 5 bases lay outside the gene matches. The germline CDR1 and CDR2 sequences are LGHDT and YNNKEL (reference sequence). The CDR3 DNA reads as TGTGCCAGCAGCCGGACTAGCGGGAGATACGCGAACACCGGGGAGCTGTTTTTT. Its protein product is CASSRTSGRYANTGELFF. Variable domain in full (rest from reference TRBV3-1 and TRBJ2-2): DTAVSQTPKYLVTQMGNDKSIKCEQNLGHDTMYWYKQDSKKFLKIMFSYNNKELIINETVPNRFSPKSPDKAHLNLHINSLELGDSAVYFCASSRTSGRYANTGELFFGEGSRLTVL.

This clone was seen ten or more times. This rearrangement joins TRBV3-2 to TRBJ2-1; the table calls TRBD1, which could not be checked here. TRBV3-2 is flagged as a pseudogene. The CDR3 contains 14 residues. The CDR3 bases are TGTGCCAGCAGCTACGGAGGGGGCGGTTATGAGCAGTTCTTC. Translating it yields CASSYGGGGYEQFF.

This clone was observed at least ten times. The CDR3 bases are TGTGCCAGTAGGGGAAACTTCGGGGGGTCCTATGGCTACACCTTC. Protein sequence: CASRGNFGGSYGYTF. The chain links TRBV19 to TRBJ1-2, with D perhaps matching TRBD1 (5 bases). The germline V gene has CDR1 LNHDA and CDR2 SQIVND (reference sequence). Trimming took 6 bases from V and 4 from J, leaving 18 bases between them. CDR3 length equals 15 residues.

This clone has a count of ten or more. The rearrangement uses TRBV18 and TRBJ2-1; TRBD2 is a possible D gene (6 bases). V lost 3 bases to trimming and J lost 9 bases, with 18 bases between them. The CDR3 is 15 amino acids. Per the germline V gene, CDR1 is KGHSH and CDR2 is LQKENI. The CDR3 nucleotides are TGTGCCAGCTCACCGCTCCCCGGGACTGACGGTGAGCAGTTCTTC. Its protein product is CASSPLPGTDGEQFF.

The chain links TRBV3-1 to TRBJ2-7; TRBD2 aligns across 12 bases. V was clipped by 4 bases and J by 6 bases; unmatched bases: 10. CDR1 and CDR2 from the germline V gene are LGHDT and YNNKEL (reference sequence). CDR3 length: 16 residues. The CDR3 region is CASSRRLAGVGSEQYF. CDR3 in DNA: TGTGCCAGCAGCCGCCGACTAGCGGGAGTGGGTAGCGAGCAGTACTTC.

This clone was seen more than once but under ten times. The chain is built from TRBV6-1 and TRBJ1-6; no firm D call. The length of the CDR3 is 14 residues. Germline-derived CDR1 and CDR2 are MNHNS and SASEGT. Trimming pared 7 bases from V and 3 bases from J, leaving 10 bases between. CDR3 amino acids: CASKTIVYNSPLHF. Written as DNA, the CDR3 is TGTGCCAGCAAGACGATAGTCTATAATTCACCCCTCCACTTT.

The CDR3 is CASSEGMKFF. The CDR3 DNA reads as TGTGCCAGCAGTGAGGGCATGAAGTTCTTC. The chain uses TRBV2 and TRBJ2-1; D remains unclear. Trimming pared 3 bases from V and 14 bases from J, leaving 8 bases between. Looked up from germline, CDR1 is SNHLY and CDR2 is FYNNEI. This CDR3 region has 10 residues.

A word on this clone: One end of the junction fails to match germline, which may point to a read error. The V gene is TRBV9, the J gene TRBJ2-1; maybe TRBD2 (6 bases). The CDR3 extends over 15 amino acids. Looked up from germline, CDR1 is SGDLS and CDR2 is YYNGEE. CDR3 DNA: TGTGCCTGCAGCTCACCGGGACTTGGTATCCGTGTGCAGTTCTTC. Amino acid sequence: CACSSPGLGIRVQFF.

This clone was detected many times. It may be a read error: a sequence one base away is much more abundant. This chain connects TRBV11-2 to TRBJ2-3; perhaps TRBD2 as D (5 bases). Germline CDR1 SGHAT, CDR2 FQNNGV. The CDR3 has 14 residues. V lost 2 bases, J lost 6 bases, and 12 bases lay in between. The CDR3 reads CASSLRGSCDTQYF. The CDR3 coding sequence is TGTGCCAGCAGCTTACGAGGGAGCTGTGATACGCAGTATTTT.

This clone was found many times. J is TRBJ1-5 and V is TRBV5-1; 7 nucleotides line up with TRBD1. V trimming: 0 bases; J trimming: 4 bases; junction bases outside the gene matches: 4. Germline-derived CDR1 and CDR2 are SGHRS and YFSETQ. The CDR3 totals 15 residues. The CDR3 DNA reads TGCGCCAGCAGCTTGGGTGGGACAGAAAATCAGCCCCAGCATTTT. This codes for CASSLGGTENQPQHF.

This clone came up many times. This sequence joins TRBV7-9 and TRBJ2-3; no clear D gene. Germline CDR1 reads SEHNR; CDR2 reads FQNEAQ (reference sequence). The V gene lost 1 base and the J gene lost 4 bases, with 9 bases spanning the gap. This CDR3 is 14 amino acids long. CDR3 in amino acids: CASSLGPLADTQYF. CDR3 DNA sequence: TGTGCCAGCAGCTTAGGGCCCCTGGCAGATACGCAGTATTTT.